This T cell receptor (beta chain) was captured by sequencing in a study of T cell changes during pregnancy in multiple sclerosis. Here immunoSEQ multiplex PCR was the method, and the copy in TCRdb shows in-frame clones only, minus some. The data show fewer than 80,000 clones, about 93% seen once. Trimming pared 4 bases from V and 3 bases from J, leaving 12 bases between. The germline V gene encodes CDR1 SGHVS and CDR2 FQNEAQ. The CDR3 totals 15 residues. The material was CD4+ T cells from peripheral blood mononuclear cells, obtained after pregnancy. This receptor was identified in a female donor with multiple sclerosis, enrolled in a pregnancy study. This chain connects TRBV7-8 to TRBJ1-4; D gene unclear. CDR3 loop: CASSSVGEPNEKLFF. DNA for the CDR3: TGTGCCAGCAGCTCAGTAGGAGAGCCTAATGAAAAACTGTTTTTT.